The sequence of this T cell receptor beta chain was determined in a study of Ad26.COV2.S vaccination and SARS-CoV-2 variants listed by TCRdb under 2021. About the investigation overall: Donors in the vaccine arm were drawn from COV1001, a phase I-IIa trial of Ad26.COV2.S in healthy adults that was multicentre, randomized, double-blind and placebo-controlled. Ad26.COV2.S was administered intramuscularly at a dose of 5x10^10 or 1x10^11 viral particles, either as one shot or as two shots given 56 days apart. Participants in the trial were split at random into five groups of five each, receiving low-dose or high-dose Ad26.COV2.S once or twice, or else placebo on both occasions. A total of some 30 samples were included in the TCR-sequenced set, comprising around 19 Ad26.COV2.S vaccine recipients, 5 placebo recipients and 8 SARS-CoV-2 convalescent individuals. Investigators did not know the trial group allocation while performing experiments and assessing outcomes. TCRbeta repertoire sequencing was used to assess the specificity and breadth of SARS-CoV-2-reactive T cell receptors after Ad26.COV2.S vaccination.

The immunoSEQ Assay was used to sequence TCRbeta CDR3 regions. After extraction, genomic DNA underwent amplification by bias-controlled multiplex PCR, followed by high-throughput sequencing. In the paper's pipeline: To quantify the absolute abundance of every unique TCRbeta CDR3 region, sequences were collapsed and filtered. T cell fraction was estimated by normalizing TCRbeta template counts to usable DNA, with usable DNA measured through amplification of reference genes found in all nucleated cells. Repertoire TCRs were annotated as SARS-CoV-2-specific when V gene, CDR3 amino acid sequence and J gene were exactly matched to a known reactive TCR set. The reference SARS-CoV-2 TCR set was obtained from MIRA and was filtered for enrichment in COVID-19-positive ImmuneCODE repertoires, whereby public or cross-reactive TCRs were removed. Using the MIRA antigens, annotated TCRs were further analysed by specific ORF or by position within an ORF. Breadth was defined as the number of annotated unique rearrangements divided by the total number of unique productive rearrangements, and depth was defined as the summed frequency of the annotated unique rearrangements. Two-sided Wilcoxon rank-sum tests were applied when comparing TCR breadth between groups. Sourced from immuneACCESS, this table was stored by TCRdb with only in-frame sequences that have V and J called. A share of the clones is absent; for the studies checked, an unresolved V gene accounts for under half, and the remainder has no known explanation. D and trimming were read from the DNA, whereas the V and J calls and clone size are those reported in that table. Across this sample there are about 400,000 clones, with around nine tenths seen only once. The biggest ten clones account for 1.9% of the sample.

For this clone: Its antigen is currently not known. Base-call qualities are not available, and no considerably larger clone is one nucleotide away.

Interpreted using the paper, the treatment or condition label stands for: around 19 received Ad26.COV2.S at low or high dose, single or two shots; 5 received placebo; per-sample allocation not given. For vaccine and placebo recipients, repertoires were sequenced using samples collected on day 63 after the first injection. Cohort 1b enrolled about two dozen adults aged 18-55 years at a single site in Boston, USA, between 29 July and 7 August 2020. Ad26.COV2.S consisted of a replication-incompetent adenovirus type 26 vector by which a prefusion-stabilized SARS-CoV-2 spike protein from the original Wuhan strain was expressed. Reading from cysteine to phenylalanine, the CDR3 counts 13 amino acids. Left in the record is the CDR3 DNA by itself, 39 bases read in frame from the first base. The junction shows trimming of 2 bases on V and 8 bases on J, plus 10 bases between the germline ends. The germline V gene specifies SGHAT as CDR1 and FQNNGV as CDR2.

What the study reported, not specific to this receptor: The study was not powered for comparison of responses between vaccine doses or regimens. Spike-specific TCR breadth was higher in Ad26.COV2.S recipients than in placebo recipients (P = 0.0014). After vaccination, spike-specific CD8+ and CD4+ T cell responses were reported to show substantial breadth. According to the authors, total T cell responses may have been underestimated by the TCR breadth and depth analyses. Non-spike TCR breadth was comparable between vaccine and placebo recipients, consistent with the vaccine containing only spike.

The V and J genes are TRBV11-2 and TRBJ2-1; the D segment cannot be called with confidence. The sequences come from peripheral blood, collected in a trial of Ad26.COV2.S vaccine versus placebo. The TCR comes from a person between 18 and 60 years old who received the Ad26.COV2.S COVID-19 vaccine or a placebo. The CDR3 region reads CASSLFGADEQFF. The nucleotide sequence is given as TGTGCCAGCAGCTTATTTGGAGCCGATGAGCAGTTCTTC. The CDR3 plus the reference TRBV11-2 and TRBJ2-1 genes for the other parts give the full variable domain: EAGVAQSPRYKIIEKRQSVAFWCNPISGHATLYWYQQILGQGPKLLIQFQNNGVVDDSQLPKDRFSAERLKGVDSTLKIQPAKLEDSAVYLCASSLFGADEQFFGPGTRLTVL.